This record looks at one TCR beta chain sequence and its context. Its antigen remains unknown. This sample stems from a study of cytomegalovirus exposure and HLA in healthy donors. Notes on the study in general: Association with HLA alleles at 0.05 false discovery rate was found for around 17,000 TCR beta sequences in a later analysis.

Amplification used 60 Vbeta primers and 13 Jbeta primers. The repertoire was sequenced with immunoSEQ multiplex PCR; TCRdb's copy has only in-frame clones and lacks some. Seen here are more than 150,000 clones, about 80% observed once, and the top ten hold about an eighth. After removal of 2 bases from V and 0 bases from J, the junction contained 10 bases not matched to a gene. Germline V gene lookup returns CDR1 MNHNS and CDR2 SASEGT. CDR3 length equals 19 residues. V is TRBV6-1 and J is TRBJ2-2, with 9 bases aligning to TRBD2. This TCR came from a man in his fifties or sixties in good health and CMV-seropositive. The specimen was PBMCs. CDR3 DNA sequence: TGTGCCAGCAGTGAAAGTTATAGCGGGGGCCATACGAACACCGGGGAGCTGTTTTTT. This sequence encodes CASSESYSGGHTNTGELFF.